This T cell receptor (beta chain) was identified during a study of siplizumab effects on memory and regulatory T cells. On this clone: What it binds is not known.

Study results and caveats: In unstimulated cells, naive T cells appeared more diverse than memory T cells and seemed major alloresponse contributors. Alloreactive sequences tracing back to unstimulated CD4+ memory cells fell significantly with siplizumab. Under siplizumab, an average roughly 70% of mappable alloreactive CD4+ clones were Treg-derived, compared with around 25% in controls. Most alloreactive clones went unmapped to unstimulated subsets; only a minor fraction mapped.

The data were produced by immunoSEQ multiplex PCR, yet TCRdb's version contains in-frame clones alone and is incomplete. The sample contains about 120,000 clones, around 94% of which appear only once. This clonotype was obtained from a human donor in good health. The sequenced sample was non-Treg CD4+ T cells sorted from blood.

The CDR3 DNA sequence: TGTGCCATCAGCCCTCCCCAGGGTGCGAATACGCAGTATTTT. It codes for CAISPPQGANTQYF. V and J are TRBV10-3 and TRBJ2-3, with D tentatively TRBD1 (5 bases). The V and J ends lost 6 bases and 7 bases respectively, with 17 bases between them. The germline gives CDR1 ENHRY, CDR2 SYGVKD. This CDR3 has 14 amino acids.